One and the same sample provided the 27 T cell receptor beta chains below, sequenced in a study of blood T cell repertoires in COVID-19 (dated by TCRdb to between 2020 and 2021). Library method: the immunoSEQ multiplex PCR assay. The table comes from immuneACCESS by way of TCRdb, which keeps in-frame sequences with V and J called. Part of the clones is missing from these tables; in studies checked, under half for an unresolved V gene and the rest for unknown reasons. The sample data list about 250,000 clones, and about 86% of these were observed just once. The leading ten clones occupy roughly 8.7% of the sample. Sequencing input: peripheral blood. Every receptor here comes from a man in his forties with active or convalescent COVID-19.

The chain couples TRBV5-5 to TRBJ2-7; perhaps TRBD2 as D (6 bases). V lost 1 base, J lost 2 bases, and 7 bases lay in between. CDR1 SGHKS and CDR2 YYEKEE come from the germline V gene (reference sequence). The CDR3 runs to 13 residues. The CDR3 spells CASSLRRAYEQYF. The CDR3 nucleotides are TGTGCCAGCAGCTTGAGGAGGGCCTACGAGCAGTACTTC. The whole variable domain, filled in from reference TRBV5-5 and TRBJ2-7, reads DAGVTQSPTHLIKTRGQQVTLRCSPISGHKSVSWYQQVLGQGPQFIFQYYEKEERGRGNFPDRFSARQFPNYSSELNVNALLLGDSALYLCASSLRRAYEQYFGPGTRLTVT.

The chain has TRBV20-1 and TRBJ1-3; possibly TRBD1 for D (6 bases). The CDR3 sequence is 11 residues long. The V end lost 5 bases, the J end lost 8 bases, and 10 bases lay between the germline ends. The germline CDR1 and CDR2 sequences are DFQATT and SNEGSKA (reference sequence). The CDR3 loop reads CSARQVDTIYF. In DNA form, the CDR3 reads TGCAGTGCTCGACAGGTGGACACCATATATTTT.

The CDR3 DNA is TGCGCCAGCAGCCAGAGGGACAGCCTCTATGGCTACACCTTC. Amino acids: CASSQRDSLYGYTF. The V and J genes are TRBV5-1 and TRBJ1-2, with 7 bases lining up with TRBD1. Germline V gene sequence: CDR1 SGHRS, CDR2 YFSETQ. There are 14 residues in the CDR3. V was clipped by 4 bases and J by 4 bases; unmatched bases: 7.

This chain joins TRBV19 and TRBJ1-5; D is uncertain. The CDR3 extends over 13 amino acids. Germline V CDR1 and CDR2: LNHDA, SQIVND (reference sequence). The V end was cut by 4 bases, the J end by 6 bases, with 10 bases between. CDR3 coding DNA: TGTGCCAGTAGTACCTCCCCACTTCAGCCCCAGCATTTT. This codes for CASSTSPLQPQHF.

DNA for the CDR3: TGTGCCAGCAGCTTTTCCAGCGCGACCCCGAACACTGAAGCTTTCTTT. Its protein is CASSFSSATPNTEAFF. The J gene is TRBJ1-1, the V gene TRBV7-9; D is unresolved. The germline CDR1 and CDR2 sequences are SEHNR and FQNEAQ (reference sequence). Between the trimmed V and J ends, which lost 3 bases and 1 base, there was a span of 15 bases. The CDR3 extends over 16 amino acids.

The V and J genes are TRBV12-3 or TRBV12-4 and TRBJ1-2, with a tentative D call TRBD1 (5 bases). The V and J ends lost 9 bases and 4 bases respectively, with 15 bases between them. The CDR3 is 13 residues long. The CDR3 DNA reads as TGTGCCAGTATCCAGGGAGGAAGCTATGGCTACACCTTC. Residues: CASIQGGSYGYTF.

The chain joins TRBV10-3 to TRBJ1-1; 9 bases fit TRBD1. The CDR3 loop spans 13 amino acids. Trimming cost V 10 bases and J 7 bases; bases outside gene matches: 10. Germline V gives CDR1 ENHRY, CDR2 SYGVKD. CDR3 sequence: CATHGRTGDEAFF. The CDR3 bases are TGTGCCACCCATGGGAGGACAGGGGATGAAGCTTTCTTT.

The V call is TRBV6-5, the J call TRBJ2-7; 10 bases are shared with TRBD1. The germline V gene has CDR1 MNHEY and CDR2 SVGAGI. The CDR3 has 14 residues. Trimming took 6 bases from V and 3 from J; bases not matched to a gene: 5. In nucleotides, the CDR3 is TGTGCCAGCAGGAGGGACAGGGGAAACTACGAGCAGTACTTC. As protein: CASRRDRGNYEQYF.

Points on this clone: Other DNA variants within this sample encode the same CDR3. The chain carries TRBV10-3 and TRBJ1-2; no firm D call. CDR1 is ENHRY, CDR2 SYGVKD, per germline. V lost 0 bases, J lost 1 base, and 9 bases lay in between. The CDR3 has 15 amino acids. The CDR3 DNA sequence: TGTGCCATCAGTGAGTCGACGGGTGGTAACTATGGCTACACCTTC. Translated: CAISESTGGNYGYTF.

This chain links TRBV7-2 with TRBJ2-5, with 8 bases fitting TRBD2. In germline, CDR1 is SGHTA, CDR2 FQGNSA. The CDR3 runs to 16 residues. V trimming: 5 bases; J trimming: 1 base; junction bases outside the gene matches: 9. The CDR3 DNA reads TGTGCCAGCAGCGGGGTAGCGGGGAACCTCCAAGAGACCCAGTACTTC. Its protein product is CASSGVAGNLQETQYF.

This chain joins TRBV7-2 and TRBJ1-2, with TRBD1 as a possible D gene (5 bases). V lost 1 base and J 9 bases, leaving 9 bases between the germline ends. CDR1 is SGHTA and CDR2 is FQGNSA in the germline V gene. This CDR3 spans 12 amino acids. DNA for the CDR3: TGTGCCAGCAGCTTAGAAAGGGGCAGCTACACCTTC. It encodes CASSLERGSYTF.

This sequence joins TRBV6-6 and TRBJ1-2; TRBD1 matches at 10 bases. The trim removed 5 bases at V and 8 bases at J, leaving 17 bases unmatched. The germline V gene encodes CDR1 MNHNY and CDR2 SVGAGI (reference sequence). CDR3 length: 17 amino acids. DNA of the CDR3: TGTGCCAGCAGTCCGACAGGGGGCGGTCTTTCTTTATCGGGCTACACCTTC. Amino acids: CASSPTGGGLSLSGYTF.

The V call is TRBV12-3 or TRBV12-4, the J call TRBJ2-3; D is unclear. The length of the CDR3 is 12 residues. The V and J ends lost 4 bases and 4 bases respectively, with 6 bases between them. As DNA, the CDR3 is TGTGCCAGCAGTTCCCTGTCAGATACGCAGTATTTT. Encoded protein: CASSSLSDTQYF.

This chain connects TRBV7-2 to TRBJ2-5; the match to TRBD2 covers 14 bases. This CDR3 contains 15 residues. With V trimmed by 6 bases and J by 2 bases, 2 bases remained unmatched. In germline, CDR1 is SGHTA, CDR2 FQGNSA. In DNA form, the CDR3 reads TGTGCCAGCAGTTGGACTAGCGGGGGGCAAGAGACCCAGTACTTC. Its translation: CASSWTSGGQETQYF.

CDR3 coding DNA: TGTGCCAGTAGTATGGGACACCTGAACACTGAAGCTTTCTTT. It is translated as CASSMGHLNTEAFF. The J gene is TRBJ1-1, the V gene TRBV19; D might be TRBD1 (6 bases). Deletions cut 3 bases from V and 0 bases from J, with 8 bases between. Per the germline V gene, CDR1 is LNHDA and CDR2 is SQIVND (reference sequence). This CDR3 spans 14 amino acids.

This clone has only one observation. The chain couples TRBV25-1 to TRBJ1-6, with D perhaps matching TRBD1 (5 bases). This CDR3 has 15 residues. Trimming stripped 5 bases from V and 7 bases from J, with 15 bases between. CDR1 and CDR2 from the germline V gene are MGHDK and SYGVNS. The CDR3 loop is CASSPAGGGNSPLHF. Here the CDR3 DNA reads TGTGCCAGCAGTCCCGCGGGGGGTGGGAATTCACCCCTCCACTTT. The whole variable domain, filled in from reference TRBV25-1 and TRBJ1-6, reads EADIYQTPRYLVIGTGKKITLECSQTMGHDKMYWYQQDPGMELHLIHYSYGVNSTEKGDLSSESTVSRIRTEHFPLTLESARPSHTSQYLCASSPAGGGNSPLHFGNGTRLTVT.

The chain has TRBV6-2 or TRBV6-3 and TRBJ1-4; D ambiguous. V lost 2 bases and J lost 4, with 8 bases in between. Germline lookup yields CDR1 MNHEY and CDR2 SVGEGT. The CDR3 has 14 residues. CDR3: CASSYARFNEKLFF. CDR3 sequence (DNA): TGTGCCAGCAGTTACGCCAGATTTAATGAAAAACTGTTTTTT.

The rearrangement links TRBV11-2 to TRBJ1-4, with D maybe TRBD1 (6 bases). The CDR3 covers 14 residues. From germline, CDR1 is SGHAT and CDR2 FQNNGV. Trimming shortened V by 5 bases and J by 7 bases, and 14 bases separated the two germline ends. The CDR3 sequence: CASSLLDSGEKLFF. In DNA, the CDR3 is TGTGCCAGCAGCCTCTTGGACAGTGGTGAAAAACTGTTTTTT.

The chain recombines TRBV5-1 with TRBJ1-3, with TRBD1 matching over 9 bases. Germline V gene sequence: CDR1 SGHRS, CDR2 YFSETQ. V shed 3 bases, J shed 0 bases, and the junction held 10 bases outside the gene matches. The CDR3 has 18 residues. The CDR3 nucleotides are TGCGCCAGCAGCTCAAAAACCGGGACAGGGATCTCTGGAAACACCATATATTTT. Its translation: CASSSKTGTGISGNTIYF.

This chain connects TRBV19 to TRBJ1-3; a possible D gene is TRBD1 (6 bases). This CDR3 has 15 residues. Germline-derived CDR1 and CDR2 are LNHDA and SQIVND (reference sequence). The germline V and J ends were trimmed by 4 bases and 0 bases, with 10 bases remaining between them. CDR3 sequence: CASSTMDSSGNTIYF. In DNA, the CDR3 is TGTGCCAGTAGTACCATGGACAGCTCTGGAAACACCATATATTTT.

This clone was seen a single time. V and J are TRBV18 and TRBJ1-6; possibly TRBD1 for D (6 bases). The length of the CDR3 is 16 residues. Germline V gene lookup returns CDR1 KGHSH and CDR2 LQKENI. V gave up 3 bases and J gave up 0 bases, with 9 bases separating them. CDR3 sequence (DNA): TGTGCCAGCTCACCTACGGACAGCTCCTATAATTCACCCCTCCACTTT. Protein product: CASSPTDSSYNSPLHF.

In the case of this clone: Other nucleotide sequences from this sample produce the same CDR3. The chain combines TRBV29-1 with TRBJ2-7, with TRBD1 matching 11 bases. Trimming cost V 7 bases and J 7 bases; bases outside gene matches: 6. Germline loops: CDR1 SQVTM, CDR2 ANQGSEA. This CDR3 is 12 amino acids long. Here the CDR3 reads CSAGTGGGEQYF. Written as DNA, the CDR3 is TGCAGCGCCGGGACAGGGGGTGGAGAGCAGTACTTC.

This chain's CDR3 is CSASPGGRRAGELFF. CDR3 coding DNA: TGCAGTGCTAGTCCGGGGGGGCGTAGGGCCGGGGAGCTGTTTTTT. The gene calls are TRBV20-1 and TRBJ2-2, with 8 bases matching TRBD2. The CDR3 sequence is 15 residues long. Germline V gene data show CDR1 as DFQATT and CDR2 as SNEGSKA (reference sequence). V was pared by 3 bases and J by 6 bases, with 9 bases of the junction left unmatched.

The CDR3 region has the DNA TGTGCCAGCAGCGTGGACAGGAGCGGCACTGAAGCTTTCTTT. This encodes CASSVDRSGTEAFF. This chain joins TRBV7-9 and TRBJ1-1, with 7 bases aligning to TRBD1. The germline V gene encodes CDR1 SEHNR and CDR2 FQNEAQ (reference sequence). Trimming cost V 5 bases and J 4 bases; bases outside gene matches: 7. This CDR3 region has 14 residues.

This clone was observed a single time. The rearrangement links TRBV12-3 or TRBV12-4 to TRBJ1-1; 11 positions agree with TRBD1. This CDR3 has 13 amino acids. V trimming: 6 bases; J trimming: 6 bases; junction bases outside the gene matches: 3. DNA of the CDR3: TGTGCCAGCAGCCGGACAGGGGGCTCTGAAGCTTTCTTT. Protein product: CASSRTGGSEAFF.

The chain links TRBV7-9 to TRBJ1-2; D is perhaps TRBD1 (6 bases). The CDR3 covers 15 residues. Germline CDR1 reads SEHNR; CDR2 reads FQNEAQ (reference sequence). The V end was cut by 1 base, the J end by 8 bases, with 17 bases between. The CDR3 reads CASSLGWAGDIGYTF. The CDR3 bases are TGTGCCAGCAGCTTAGGGTGGGCAGGGGATATCGGCTACACCTTC.

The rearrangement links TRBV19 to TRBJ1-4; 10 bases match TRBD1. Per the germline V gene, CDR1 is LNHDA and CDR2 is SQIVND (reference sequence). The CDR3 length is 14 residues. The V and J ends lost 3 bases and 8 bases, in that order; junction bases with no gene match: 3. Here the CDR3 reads CASSIWGQGEKLFF. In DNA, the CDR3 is TGTGCCAGTAGTATTTGGGGACAGGGGGAAAAACTGTTTTTT.